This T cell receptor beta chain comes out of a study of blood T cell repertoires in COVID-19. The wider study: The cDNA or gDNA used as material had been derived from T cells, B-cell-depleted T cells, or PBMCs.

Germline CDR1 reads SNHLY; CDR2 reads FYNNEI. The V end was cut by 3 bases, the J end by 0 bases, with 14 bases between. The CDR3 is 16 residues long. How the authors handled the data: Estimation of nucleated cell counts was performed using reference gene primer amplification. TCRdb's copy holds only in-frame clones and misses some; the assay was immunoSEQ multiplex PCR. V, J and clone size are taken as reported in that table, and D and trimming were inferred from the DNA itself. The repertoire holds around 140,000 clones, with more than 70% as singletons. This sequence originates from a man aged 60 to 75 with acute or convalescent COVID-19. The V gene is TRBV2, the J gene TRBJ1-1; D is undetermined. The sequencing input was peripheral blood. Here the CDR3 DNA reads TGTGCCAGCAGTGAGATCTGGCCCGCATTGAACACTGAAGCTTTCTTT. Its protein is CASSEIWPALNTEAFF.